Listed here are 3 T cell receptor beta chains from one sample, sequenced in a study of T cell repertoires in cytomegalovirus infection. MiXCR, applied by TCRdb to the reads, yields one record per CDR3 protein. The profile shows more than 85,000 distinct CDR3 sequences, approximately 16% of them singletons. The sample was PBMCs. The origin of the receptors is a human donor in good health (CMV status not recorded). Some clones in this sample may be carry-over from other donors' samples.

The V and J genes are TRBV5-1 and TRBJ2-7; no reliable D call. Trimming removed 0 bases at V and 3 bases at J, with 10 bases between. Per germline, CDR1 SGHRS and CDR2 YFSETQ. The CDR3 is 14 residues long. Here the CDR3 reads CASSLAQESYEQYF. CDR3 sequence (DNA): TGCGCCAGCAGCTTGGCCCAGGAGAGCTACGAGCAGTACTTC.

This clonotype was recorded at least ten times. V gene TRBV6-2 or TRBV6-3 combines with J gene TRBJ1-2; D unclear. Germline lookup yields CDR1 MNHEY and CDR2 SVGEGT. The ends were cut back, 2 bases at V and 12 bases at J, with 16 bases in the middle. This CDR3 comprises 13 residues. The CDR3 region is CASSYAYRTLNTF. The CDR3, as DNA: TGTGCCAGCAGTTACGCTTACCGGACGTTGAACACCTTC.

The genes are TRBV3-1 and TRBJ2-7, with TRBD1 matching over 11 bases. The CDR3 is 14 amino acids. Germline loops: CDR1 LGHDT, CDR2 YNNKEL (reference sequence). Trimming removed 4 bases from V and 4 bases from J; junction bases left unmatched: 3. CDR3 nucleotide sequence: TGTGCCAGCAGCCCGGGACAGGGGGAATACGAGCAGTACTTC. Its protein product is CASSPGQGEYEQYF.